These 11 T cell receptor beta chains were all obtained from the same sample, sequenced in a study of T cells in narcolepsy (dated by TCRdb to the late 2010s). Library preparation was by the immunoSEQ multiplex PCR assay. TCRdb provides this immuneACCESS table in a form limited to in-frame rearrangements. Some clones are lacking; in checked studies, under half of them reflect an unresolved V gene, and why the rest are absent is not known. The sample table shows 12,000 or so clones, and just under 95% are seen once. The top ten clonotypes cover 1% to 1.3% of the sample. Material: CD45RA- memory CD4+ T cells from PBMCs. The sample's cell subset or site label is to be understood as: memory T cells sorted ex vivo from peripheral blood. These receptors were taken from a human donor with narcolepsy.

V gene TRBV6-5 combines with J gene TRBJ2-3, with unresolved D. This CDR3 has 15 amino acids. V dropped 2 bases and J dropped 4 bases, with 13 bases sitting between them. Germline CDR1 MNHEY, CDR2 SVGAGI. Written as DNA, the CDR3 is TGTGCCAGCAGTTACGGGGTAGGGAAGGCAGATACGCAGTATTTT. Its protein is CASSYGVGKADTQYF.

The chain links TRBV2 to TRBJ1-5, with a weak D call TRBD1 (5 bases). Germline values: CDR1 SNHLY, CDR2 FYNNEI. The length of the CDR3 is 15 residues. Trimming took off 7 bases at V and 0 bases at J, with 13 bases between the two ends. CDR3 sequence reads: CASTREGISNQPQHF. CDR3 bases: TGTGCCAGCACTAGGGAGGGGATTAGCAATCAGCCCCAGCATTTT.

The chain couples TRBV10-2 to TRBJ1-1; TRBD1 matches 7 bases. Trimming at V came to 6 bases and at J to 0 bases, leaving 7 bases not matched to a gene. The CDR3 covers 15 residues. Looked up from germline, CDR1 is WSHSY and CDR2 is SAAADI. The CDR3 nucleotides read TGCGCCAGCAGGGACCGGGACAGCCTGAACACTGAAGCTTTCTTT. Encoded protein: CASRDRDSLNTEAFF.

V usage is TRBV6-1 and J usage is TRBJ1-2, with unresolved D. Germline CDR1 and CDR2: MNHNS and SASEGT. V dropped 1 base and J dropped 3 bases, with 6 bases sitting between them. The CDR3 spans 13 residues. The CDR3 nucleotides read TGTGCCAGCAGTGAAGAGGGTTACTATGGCTACACCTTC. It codes for CASSEEGYYGYTF.

V is TRBV30 and J is TRBJ2-5; maybe TRBD1 (5 bases). The CDR3 is 13 residues long. In germline, CDR1 is GTSNPN, CDR2 SVGIG (reference sequence). Trimming pared 0 bases from V and 3 bases from J, leaving 8 bases between. This CDR3 reads CAWSVGQEETQYF. The CDR3, as DNA: TGTGCCTGGAGTGTGGGGCAAGAAGAGACCCAGTACTTC.

V usage is TRBV2 and J usage is TRBJ2-5; D not certain. Trimming pared 3 bases from V and 4 bases from J, leaving 12 bases between. The germline CDR1 and CDR2 sequences are SNHLY and FYNNEI. This CDR3 region has 14 residues. DNA for the CDR3: TGTGCCAGCAGTGAGCTACTCGGGCTAGAGACCCAGTACTTC. Residues: CASSELLGLETQYF. Full variable domain (outside the CDR3, taken from reference TRBV2 and TRBJ2-5): EPEVTQTPSHQVTQMGQEVILRCVPISNHLYFYWYRQILGQKVEFLVSFYNNEISEKSEIFDDQFSVERPDGSNFTLKIRSTKLEDSAMYFCASSELLGLETQYFGPGTRLLVL.

This chain joins TRBV9 and TRBJ2-2; D remains unclear. Trimming left V 0 bases short and J 7 bases short, with 4 bases between. This CDR3 contains 12 residues. Germline V CDR1 and CDR2: SGDLS, YYNGEE. The CDR3 reads CASSVAFGELFF. CDR3 nucleotide sequence: TGTGCCAGCAGCGTAGCGTTCGGGGAGCTGTTTTTT.

This chain links TRBV6-4 with TRBJ2-3; maybe TRBD2 (6 bases). Trimming removed 6 bases at V and 1 base at J, with 17 bases between. Looked up from germline, CDR1 is MRHNA and CDR2 is SNTAGT. There are 16 residues in the CDR3. The DNA of the CDR3 is TGTGCCAGCAGCGCCGGGAAGGCTAGCGGCACAGATACGCAGTATTTT. It yields the protein CASSAGKASGTDTQYF.

This clone appeared once. This chain links TRBV7-9 with TRBJ1-1, with D tentatively TRBD1 (5 bases). Trimming cost V 3 bases and J 4 bases, with 9 bases left between them. The CDR3 length is 13 residues. Germline CDR1 and CDR2: SEHNR and FQNEAQ (reference sequence). CDR3 sequence: CASSLGLVTEAFF. In nucleotides, the CDR3 is TGTGCCAGCAGCTTGGGGCTTGTCACTGAAGCTTTCTTT.

This clone was seen a single time. The chain combines TRBV11-2 with TRBJ2-2; possible D gene TRBD2, 6 bases. This CDR3 has 15 amino acids. The V gene's germline CDR1 is SGHAT and CDR2 FQNNGV. Trimming took off 5 bases at V and 5 bases at J, with 15 bases between the two ends. For the CDR3, the DNA is TGTGCCAGCAGCCTCGGGACTCGACAGACCGGGGAGCTGTTTTTT. This gives the protein CASSLGTRQTGELFF.

The CDR3 region has the DNA TGTGCCAGTAGAAATAGCCGACAGGGGGCTAAGGATACGCAGTATTTT. It translates to CASRNSRQGAKDTQYF. This rearrangement joins TRBV19 to TRBJ2-3, with TRBD1 identical over 10 bases. The germline CDR1 and CDR2 sequences are LNHDA and SQIVND (reference sequence). J lost 6 bases, V lost 6 bases, and 12 bases had no gene match. The CDR3 spans 16 residues.